The entry that follows covers one T cell receptor beta chain sequence. Its antigen is not yet known. Within one base of it there is no much larger clone, and no base qualities were kept. In total, approximately 690 healthy bone marrow donors made up the cohort. All cohort members were sampled while nominally healthy, although unrecorded immune exposures were likely present. The donor was CMV seronegative and was included in the group of 352 seronegative cohort members. Every donor gave a peripheral blood sample, and the peripheral blood mononuclear cells from that sample were used for TCR beta sequencing. The Qiagen DNeasy Blood Extraction Kit was used to extract genomic DNA from the blood cell samples. Taken from cysteine to phenylalanine, the CDR3 has 14 residues. The kept DNA is CDR3 alone, 42 bases in frame from the first base. The germline V gene sets CDR1 to MNHEY and CDR2 to SVGAGI. V has 0 bases trimmed and J has 8 bases trimmed; junction bases matching no gene number 4.

The data belong to a study of cytomegalovirus exposure and HLA in healthy donors (dated by TCRdb to the late 2010s). Background for the entire study: An earlier analysis of roughly 630 of the donors reported 250 to 300 Gb of sequence data and 117 million unique TCR beta sequences from approximately 180 million T cells. Using immunosequencing, the study profiled T cell repertoires from 640 or so subjects and related those repertoires to cytomegalovirus serostatus. To decide whether each TCR beta V gene segment behaved as functional or pseudogenic, an earlier analysis of some 580 of the donors relied on high-throughput TCR beta sequencing. Typing coverage varied by locus: roughly 629-630 donors for A, B, C, DRB1 and DQB1; 500 to 550 for DQA1; 606 for DPA1; 450 to 480 for DPB1. Around 320 gigabases of sequencing data and approximately 84 million unique TCR sequences were included in an early release covering roughly 600 HLA-typed donors. To predict cytomegalovirus infection status, the study combined high-throughput TCR immunosequencing, statistical association of individual TCRs with disease status, and machine learning. The study aimed to test whether cataloging public T cell receptors could reveal signatures of past pathogen exposure. A few DR-DQ haplotypes were treated as single units for association and clustering because of strong linkage in the cohort. In a later analysis, previously published TCR beta repertoires from 666 donors were re-analyzed and high-resolution HLA genotyping was added so that TCR occurrence patterns could be studied. Genome-wide SNP genotypes for about 65% of the roughly 670 donors were used in a later genetic analysis, which treated that subset as a discovery cohort. In addition to the first cohort of approximately 650 subjects, a separate validation cohort of approximately 110 different subjects was used. Both class I and class II loci were covered by HLA typing, at four-digit resolution. Every repertoire in the discovery cohort had been generated on one and the same sequencing platform. In the later analysis, no new phenotypic data were used to find candidate immune exposures; instead, reliance was placed on TCR beta sequences and their occurrence across donors. On average, over 200,000 unique TCR beta nucleotide sequences were sequenced per donor among more than 350 genotyped donors of the cohort, with 15% to 20% of those sequences being non-productive. Alongside the repertoire data, information on donor age, sex, ethnicity and CMV serostatus was compiled. Of the roughly 430 genotyped donors, approximately 82% fell in the genetic ancestry cluster associated with self-reported Caucasian donors. Findings and caveats that apply to the study as a whole: In vitro tests confirmed that a few of the cytomegalovirus-associated TCR beta chains recognize cytomegalovirus antigens. The study gave a list of under 200 TCR beta chains associated with cytomegalovirus. When HLA alleles, especially DR and DQ, strongly co-occurred, TCR associations were difficult to assign to individual alleles. HLA typing was unavailable for some donors at each locus, so association tests used only the typed subset. In a later analysis, several top co-occurrence clusters were reported to appear linked to parvovirus B19, influenza, CMV and Epstein-Barr virus. A further reported finding was that TCR beta sequences accurately predicted the HLA-A and HLA-B alleles for most subjects in the first cohort. A cluster of highly shared sequence variants was judged likely to represent a technical artifact of the sequencing pipeline. A later genetic analysis associated a missense DCLRE1C variant with V-gene and J-gene trimming of TCR beta chains, and an independent cohort replicated the association. In this cohort, only TCR beta chains were sequenced, and detectable features were limited by the absence of alpha or paired-chain data. Because counts were too low, roughly 18 rarely observed V segments, including chromosome 9 orphons, were left out of the earlier analysis of approximately 580 of the donors. For the cohort, immune exposure information was limited to CMV serostatus. A later analysis associated around 16,000 TCR beta sequences with specific HLA alleles at a false discovery rate of 0.05. Compared with equally common non-associated chains, HLA-associated TCR beta chains in a later analysis were more clonally expanded and had lower generation probabilities. A later analysis found that TCR association rates varied across HLA loci, with DRB1 alleles showing the most associated TCRs and HLA-C alleles the fewest. Some IMGT-functional V segments, including TRBV6-2 and TRBV6-3, could not be distinguished by the 87-base-pair reads and were therefore excluded. The authors suggested that the approach could potentially be generalized to other disease states and immunological phenotypes. An earlier analysis of approximately 530 of the donors showed that most TCR beta V segments appeared in productive rearrangements either about 87% or about 30% of the time, which broadly matched IMGT annotations. In a later analysis, most CMV-associated TCR beta chains were found to appear HLA-restricted, with HLA associations seemingly driven largely by CMV exposure. Correlated functional status among segregating V segments might reflect linkage disequilibrium, but an unknown experimental factor could not be ruled out. While some public TCRs were present in many individuals, most TCR sequences turned up only very rarely across donors. Sequencing depth was assumed to be roughly uniform across donors in the presence/absence analyses, though that assumption may not hold. Compared with the approximately 720-donor mean, donors in an Asian-associated ancestry cluster had fewer N-insertions in productive TCRs, according to a later genetic analysis. Cytomegalovirus status was reported to be diagnosed by the classifier with high specificity and sensitivity in both the original and validation cohorts.

Preparation of the library involved the immunoSEQ multiplex PCR assay. The multiplex PCR relied on a mix of 60 forward primers for TCR Vbeta segments and 13 reverse primers for TCR Jbeta segments. The CDR3 region of rearranged TCR beta genes was amplified from genomic DNA by a multiplex PCR assay. The amplified TCR beta libraries were sequenced on the Illumina HiSeq System as 87-base-pair reads. As for the authors' bioinformatics: In a later analysis, tens of millions of unique TCR beta chains were counted across the approximately 640 repertoires, and around 10 million of these chains were shared by at least two donors. Raw reads were error-corrected and collapsed into unique sequences by a nearest-neighbor algorithm in which closely related sequences were merged to remove PCR and sequencing errors. Alignment of CDR3 sequences to IMGT reference sequences was used to assign V, D and J gene segments. For a sequence to be retained, at least a six-nucleotide match to both a V gene segment and a J gene segment was required. A rearrangement counted as productive if the CDR3 had no stop codons and remained in frame with V and J, and every other rearrangement counted as non-productive. CDR3 was defined according to IMGT convention as the region running from the second conserved V-encoded cysteine to the conserved J-encoded phenylalanine. In an earlier analysis of some 550 of the donors, sequences lacking an unambiguous match to a single V gene segment were excluded. An earlier analysis of several hundred of the donors called V segments functional above 56.7% productive rearrangements and segregating when the between-donor standard deviation exceeded 5%. A statistical classification framework was built to diagnose cytomegalovirus status from the catalog of TCR beta chain sequences. In a later analysis, TCR nucleotide sequences were compared against IMGT/GENE-DB human TR gene sequences so that V and J genes could be assigned. The TCRdist pipeline was used in a later analysis to assign CDR3 sequences and most-parsimonious VDJ recombination scenarios. In a later analysis, every TCR beta chain was defined by the combination of its CDR3 amino acid sequence and its V-gene family, and reads without a unique V-gene family were dropped. To address suspected cross-contamination and a sequencing artifact, a later analysis removed around 590 highly shared, low-generation-probability nucleotide sequences. In a later analysis, a clonal expansion index for each public chain was calculated from normalized within-repertoire ranks of inferred template counts. Generation probabilities in a later analysis came from a VDJ recombination model fitted to out-of-frame rearrangements, and those results were checked against IGoR. In a later analysis, hypergeometric tests were used to score TCR-TCR, TCR-HLA and TCR-CMV co-occurrence, with a repertoire-size bias correction applied to TCR pairs. False discovery rates were estimated in a later analysis by permuting HLA or CMV assignments 20 times. In a later analysis, co-occurring TCRs were grouped using DBSCAN, with TCRdist sequence similarity added in when clustering inside HLA-allele-positive subsets. Co-occurrence clustering excluded repertoires with fewer than 30,000 or more than 120,000 public chains, plus five with anomalous nucleotide sharing. TCRdb took over this immuneACCESS table, retaining in-frame rearrangements with V and J assigned. Such tables are incomplete; in checked studies, under half of the missing clones stem from an unresolved V gene, and the remainder is unexplained. V and J calls and clone size follow that table, whereas D and trimming were derived from the DNA. The sample records 150,000 to 200,000 clones, around 82% of which are singletons. Under 2.5% of the sample belongs to the ten largest clones.

This receptor was obtained from a man in his sixties in good health and CMV-seronegative. Sequenced sample: PBMCs. The sequence joins TRBV6-5 to TRBJ1-2; TRBD1 lines up with 9 middle nucleotides. The DNA sequence follows: TGTGCCAGCAGTTACTCGCGGACAGGGGAAGGCTACACCTTC. Its coded protein is CASSYSRTGEGYTF.